Below are 28 T cell receptor beta chains sequenced from a single sample in a study of cytomegalovirus exposure and HLA in healthy donors. PCR was performed using 60 Vbeta and 13 Jbeta primers. Here immunoSEQ multiplex PCR was the method, and the copy in TCRdb shows in-frame clones only, minus some. The top ten clones hold around 10% of a sample with approximately 70,000 clones, about 73% of them seen once. Sequencing was done on a sample of PBMCs. The receptors here all came from a woman aged 55-69 years in good health and CMV-seropositive.

The chain carries TRBV7-3 and TRBJ1-1; D gene unclear. The CDR3 runs 13 residues. The V and J ends lost 4 bases and 3 bases respectively, with 9 bases between them. The germline V gene encodes CDR1 SGHTA and CDR2 FQGTGA. CDR3 amino acids: CASSSGGDTEAFF. The CDR3 DNA reads TGTGCCAGCAGCTCCGGCGGGGACACTGAAGCTTTCTTT.

V usage is TRBV27 and J usage is TRBJ2-7, with 10 bases identical to TRBD1. This CDR3 spans 14 amino acids. V gave up 3 bases and J gave up 7 bases; unmatched junction bases: 6. CDR1 is MNHEY and CDR2 is SMNVEV in the germline V gene (reference sequence). This CDR3 is CASSLGQGLGEQYF. For the CDR3, the DNA is TGTGCCAGCAGTTTGGGACAGGGGTTGGGTGAGCAGTACTTC.

The CDR3 loop is CASSLGRGGEQFF. CDR3 nucleotide sequence: TGCGCCAGCAGCTTGGGCCGCGGGGGTGAGCAGTTCTTC. The V call is TRBV5-1, the J call TRBJ2-1; 7 bases map to TRBD2. Per germline, CDR1 SGHRS and CDR2 YFSETQ. This CDR3 is built from 13 residues. V shed 0 bases and J 9 bases; nucleotides not matched to a gene: 3.

The rearrangement joins TRBV11-2 to TRBJ2-7, with 7 positions matching TRBD1. This CDR3 spans 16 amino acids. The V segment lost 1 base and the J segment 3 bases; nucleotides outside the gene matches: 9. The germline V gene encodes CDR1 SGHAT and CDR2 FQNNGV. The CDR3 reads CASSLVAGTALYEQYF. The CDR3 DNA follows: TGTGCCAGCAGCTTAGTGGCCGGGACAGCCCTCTACGAGCAGTACTTC. The variable domain in full, completed from reference TRBV11-2 and TRBJ2-7, reads EAGVAQSPRYKIIEKRQSVAFWCNPISGHATLYWYQQILGQGPKLLIQFQNNGVVDDSQLPKDRFSAERLKGVDSTLKIQPAKLEDSAVYLCASSLVAGTALYEQYFGPGTRLTVT.

This clone has only a few counts. V usage is TRBV19 and J usage is TRBJ1-2; TRBD1 matches 7 bases. J gave up 6 bases and V 5 bases, and 12 bases lay outside the gene matches. The CDR3 covers 15 residues. Germline loops: CDR1 LNHDA, CDR2 SQIVND (reference sequence). The CDR3 region is CASSPSPRQGDGYTF. CDR3 nucleotide sequence: TGTGCCAGTAGTCCTTCCCCTCGACAGGGCGATGGCTACACCTTC. Complete variable domain (other parts from reference TRBV19 and TRBJ1-2): DGGITQSPKYLFRKEGQNVTLSCEQNLNHDAMYWYRQDPGQGLRLIYYSQIVNDFQKGDIAEGYSVSREKKESFPLTVTSAQKNPTAFYLCASSPSPRQGDGYTFGSGTRLTVV.

This chain links TRBV18 with TRBJ1-1; the match to TRBD1 covers 10 bases. The germline CDR1 and CDR2 sequences are KGHSH and LQKENI. V shed 2 bases, J shed 5 bases, and the junction held 8 bases outside the gene matches. The CDR3 is made up of 16 amino acids. CDR3 nucleotide sequence: TGTGCCAGCTCACCAATGACAGGGGGCGCGGGGACTGAAGCTTTCTTT. Encoded protein: CASSPMTGGAGTEAFF.

The chain is built from TRBV30 and TRBJ2-1; TRBD2 aligns across 9 bases. V was pared by 4 bases and J by 4 bases, with 2 bases of the junction left unmatched. The CDR3 length is 13 residues. Germline CDR1 is GTSNPN and CDR2 is SVGIG (reference sequence). The CDR3 bases are TGTGCCTGGACTAGCGGGGTGTACAATGAGCAGTTCTTC. It specifies CAWTSGVYNEQFF.

This clone was found a few times. V and J are TRBV14 and TRBJ2-1, with TRBD2 as a possible D gene (6 bases). Germline assignment: CDR1 SGHDN and CDR2 FVKESK. Trimming stripped 2 bases from V and 2 bases from J, with 7 bases between. The length of the CDR3 is 14 residues. CDR3 DNA sequence: TGTGCCAGCAGCCAACGGACTACCTACAATGAGCAGTTCTTC. This encodes CASSQRTTYNEQFF.

V gene TRBV5-4 combines with J gene TRBJ2-7; TRBD2 matches at 11 bases. Per the germline V gene, CDR1 is SGHNT and CDR2 is YYREEE (reference sequence). The CDR3 length is 15 residues. V lost 2 bases, J lost 4 bases, and 5 bases stayed unmatched. The CDR3 sequence is CASSFTSGGVYEQYF. The CDR3 DNA follows: TGTGCCAGCAGCTTCACTAGCGGGGGAGTTTACGAGCAGTACTTC.

V and J are TRBV4-1 and TRBJ2-3; D remains ambiguous. V was shortened by 4 bases and J by 0 bases, with 17 bases between the two germline ends. The CDR3 contains 17 residues. Germline CDR1 and CDR2: MGHRA and YSYEKL. CDR3 sequence (DNA): TGCGCCAGCAGCCTCCAGGAAGGCCCTAAAAGCACAGATACGCAGTATTTT. Protein: CASSLQEGPKSTDTQYF.

This chain joins TRBV18 and TRBJ1-4; D might be TRBD1 (6 bases). Germline V gene sequence: CDR1 KGHSH, CDR2 LQKENI. This CDR3 is built from 14 residues. V was shortened by 3 bases and J by 8 bases, with 13 bases between the two germline ends. The CDR3 is CASSPGTILEKLFF. The CDR3 nucleotides read TGTGCCAGCTCACCTGGGACAATTCTCGAAAAACTGTTTTTT.

This clone has only one observation. This rearrangement joins TRBV6-5 to TRBJ1-2; D is ambiguous. V gave up 0 bases and J gave up 4 bases, with 6 bases separating them. Germline assignment: CDR1 MNHEY and CDR2 SVGAGI. This CDR3 is 13 amino acids long. CDR3 region: CASSYSLSYGYTF. The CDR3 region has the DNA TGTGCCAGCAGTTACTCCTTATCCTATGGCTACACCTTC.

This clone was seen only once. The V call is TRBV27, the J call TRBJ2-7; the D gene is possibly TRBD1 (6 bases). The length of the CDR3 is 15 residues. V was shortened by 5 bases and J by 0 bases, with 14 bases between the two germline ends. Germline CDR1 reads MNHEY; CDR2 reads SMNVEV (reference sequence). The chain's CDR3 is CASSMPGQSSYEQYF. The CDR3 DNA reads TGTGCCAGCAGTATGCCGGGACAAAGCTCCTACGAGCAGTACTTC.

The chain couples TRBV2 to TRBJ2-7, with 10 bases that match TRBD1. Germline lookup yields CDR1 SNHLY and CDR2 FYNNEI. This CDR3 region has 13 residues. V shed 4 bases, J shed 9 bases, and the junction held 6 bases outside the gene matches. CDR3 sequence reads: CASSGDRGYGQYF. CDR3 DNA sequence: TGTGCCAGCAGTGGGGACAGGGGCTATGGGCAGTACTTC.

The genes are TRBV5-1 and TRBJ2-5, with 8 bases that match TRBD1. The CDR3 extends over 16 amino acids. Germline V gene sequence: CDR1 SGHRS, CDR2 YFSETQ. Unmatched junction bases numbered 13, after V lost 4 bases and J lost 5 bases. The DNA for the CDR3 is TGCGCCAGCAGCCTGGGACCCGGGACAGGAGGGGAGACCCAGTACTTC. Its protein product is CASSLGPGTGGETQYF.

The chain is built from TRBV6-1 and TRBJ2-7; 7 nucleotides line up with TRBD1. The ends lost 0 bases at V and 3 bases at J; junction bases unmatched: 2. Germline values: CDR1 MNHNS, CDR2 SASEGT. The CDR3 has 14 residues. CDR3 nucleotides: TGTGCCAGCAGTGAAGCGGGACAGTTCTACGAGCAGTACTTC. As protein: CASSEAGQFYEQYF.

The gene calls are TRBV6-1 and TRBJ1-5; TRBD1 might be the D (5 bases). Germline V lookup: CDR1 MNHNS, CDR2 SASEGT. The ends were cut back, 5 bases at V and 6 bases at J, with 14 bases in the middle. The CDR3 length is 14 residues. The CDR3 spells CASSPGTPGQPQHF. CDR3 nucleotides: TGTGCCAGCAGTCCCGGGACTCCAGGTCAGCCCCAGCATTTT.

This clone was picked up a small number of times. In the same sample, other DNA sequences code for this CDR3. CDR3 in amino acids: CASSYSPVNTEAFF. CDR3 nucleotide sequence: TGTGCCAGCAGTTACTCTCCAGTTAACACTGAAGCTTTCTTT. The chain carries TRBV6-5 and TRBJ1-1; D is unresolved. The CDR3 consists of 14 residues. In germline, CDR1 is MNHEY, CDR2 SVGAGI. The V and J ends lost 0 bases and 2 bases respectively, with 7 bases between them.

The chain carries TRBV12-5 and TRBJ2-1, with TRBD2 matching 13 bases. V trimming: 4 bases; J trimming: 4 bases; junction bases outside the gene matches: 7. CDR1 and CDR2 (germline): LGHNT, FRNRAP. The CDR3 runs 17 residues. The CDR3 spells CASGSRLAGGIYNEQFF. CDR3 nucleotides: TGTGCTAGTGGTTCAAGACTAGCGGGGGGAATATACAATGAGCAGTTCTTC. Full variable domain (outside the CDR3, taken from reference TRBV12-5 and TRBJ2-1): DARVTQTPRHKVTEMGQEVTMRCQPILGHNTVFWYRQTMMQGLELLAYFRNRAPLDDSGMPKDRFSAEMPDATLATLKIQPSEPRDSAVYFCASGSRLAGGIYNEQFFGPGTRLTVL.

The J gene is TRBJ1-1, the V gene TRBV20-1; tentative D call: TRBD1 (6 bases). Looked up from germline, CDR1 is DFQATT and CDR2 is SNEGSKA (reference sequence). This CDR3 is built from 11 residues. V gave up 7 bases and J gave up 3 bases, with 9 bases separating them. In DNA, the CDR3 is TGCAGTGAGCGGGGGCACACTGAAGCTTTCTTT. Translation gives CSERGHTEAFF.

The gene calls are TRBV30 and TRBJ2-3, with D hard to call. The CDR3 consists of 14 residues. The germline gives CDR1 GTSNPN, CDR2 SVGIG (reference sequence). Between the trimmed V and J ends, which lost 3 bases and 3 bases, there was a span of 13 bases. This chain's CDR3 is CAWSRLLRTDTQYF. Written as DNA, the CDR3 is TGTGCCTGGAGCCGGCTCCTGAGGACAGATACGCAGTATTTT.

The CDR3 DNA reads as TGTGCCAGCAGCTTAGAGGCCCTGACAGGGAGGCAAGATACGCAGTATTTT. Amino acid sequence: CASSLEALTGRQDTQYF. V usage is TRBV7-9 and J usage is TRBJ2-3, with D tentatively TRBD1 (7 bases). V was shortened by 1 base and J by 5 bases, with 19 bases between the two germline ends. The length of the CDR3 is 17 residues. The V gene's germline CDR1 is SEHNR and CDR2 FQNEAQ (reference sequence).

This clone was seen a few times. CDR3 region: CASTLSSDIPLFSYNEQFF. Written as DNA, the CDR3 is TGTGCCAGTACCCTGTCTAGCGACATCCCCCTTTTCTCCTACAATGAGCAGTTCTTC. The chain has TRBV19 and TRBJ2-1, with D perhaps TRBD2 (6 bases). The CDR3 consists of 19 residues. Trimming took off 7 bases at V and 0 bases at J, with 25 bases between the two ends. Germline CDR1 LNHDA, CDR2 SQIVND (reference sequence).

The sample holds one count of this clone. V and J are TRBV6-5 and TRBJ1-2, with 7 bases fitting TRBD1. The CDR3 is 15 amino acids. From germline, CDR1 is MNHEY and CDR2 SVGAGI. Losses at the gene ends were 7 bases for V and 4 bases for J; bases not matched to a gene: 12. CDR3 DNA sequence: TGTGCCAGCACCCCGAGGGGGCCTGGCCGCTATGGCTACACCTTC. Translation: CASTPRGPGRYGYTF.

This clone was observed a single time. This chain connects TRBV19 to TRBJ1-1; D is perhaps TRBD1 (6 bases). CDR3 length: 16 residues. V lost 7 bases to trimming and J lost 5 bases, with 23 bases between them. Germline assignment: CDR1 LNHDA and CDR2 SQIVND (reference sequence). The CDR3 region has the DNA TGTGCCAGTACCCTAGGGGGTCAGGGTCCCCAAACTGAAGCTTTCTTT. Translation: CASTLGGQGPQTEAFF.

This sequence joins TRBV29-1 and TRBJ2-7; 12 bases map to TRBD1. The length of the CDR3 is 13 residues. V trimming: 7 bases; J trimming: 4 bases; junction bases outside the gene matches: 5. The germline gives CDR1 SQVTM, CDR2 ANQGSEA. CDR3 DNA sequence: TGCAGCGCTGGGGACAGGGGGCTATACGAGCAGTACTTC. The encoded protein is CSAGDRGLYEQYF.

The genes are TRBV28 and TRBJ1-2; 7 bases are shared with TRBD1. The CDR3 length is 16 residues. CDR1 is MDHEN and CDR2 is SYDVKM in the germline V gene. Trimming took 5 bases from V and 4 from J; bases not matched to a gene: 13. The CDR3 is CASSVLAGTAGYGYTF. Written as DNA, the CDR3 is TGTGCCAGCAGTGTATTGGCCGGGACAGCTGGCTATGGCTACACCTTC.

The chain couples TRBV29-1 to TRBJ1-1, with 9 nucleotides matching TRBD1. Germline CDR1 is SQVTM and CDR2 is ANQGSEA. V was pared by 4 bases and J by 7 bases, with 4 bases of the junction left unmatched. This CDR3 is 12 amino acids long. The CDR3 DNA reads TGCAGCGTTGCCGGGACAGGGAATGAAGCTTTCTTT. Translated: CSVAGTGNEAFF. Full variable domain (missing parts from reference TRBV29-1 and TRBJ1-1): SAVISQKPSRDICQRGTSLTIQCQVDSQVTMMFWYRQQPGQSLTLIATANQGSEATYESGFVIDKFPISRPNLTFSTLTVSNMSPEDSSIYLCSVAGTGNEAFFGQGTRLTVV.